The T cell receptor (beta chain) described here comes from a study of CD8+CD57+ T cells in acquired aplastic anemia. Study results and limitations: Under 35 was the count of CD8+ CDR3 sequences that patients shared with controls.

All sequencing subjects had displayed CD8+CD57+ cell expansion on flow cytometry. Severe acquired aplastic anemia was present in every patient. Patients had undergone no therapy by the time their blood was sampled. Worth noting for this clonotype: Its antigen is still unknown.

For CDR3 and TCR beta VDJ profiling, genomic DNA was the template used. A single record per CDR3 protein comes from TCRdb applying MiXCR to the reads. The table has 200,000 to 250,000 distinct CDR3 sequences, about 62% seen once. What was sequenced was sorted CD4+, CD8+, or CD8+CD57+ T cells (not recorded which) from PBMCs. This TCR was recovered from a human donor with aplastic anemia.

The CDR3, as DNA: TGCAGTCTCGGGGGGGCCTACAATGAGCAGTTCTTC. It is translated as CSLGGAYNEQFF. The J gene is TRBJ2-1, the V gene TRBV20-1; 8 nucleotides line up with TRBD2. Germline-derived CDR1 and CDR2 are DFQATT and SNEGSKA (reference sequence). This CDR3 region has 12 residues. V lost 8 bases and J lost 2; bases outside the gene matches: 2.